A single sample gave rise to the 14 T cell receptor beta chains below, sequenced in a study of T cell responses to AZD1222 COVID-19 vaccine. Profiled with immunoSEQ multiplex PCR; TCRdb holds only in-frame clones, not every one. The repertoire holds around 20,000 clones, with 80% to 85% as singletons. The source was peripheral blood, collected 28 days after the second AZD1222 dose. Receptor source: an adult who received the AZD1222 COVID-19 vaccine.

The J gene is TRBJ2-7, the V gene TRBV6-5; D is perhaps TRBD1 or TRBD2 (5 bases each). CDR3 length equals 13 residues. Germline V gene sequence: CDR1 MNHEY, CDR2 SVGAGI. V was shortened by 10 bases and J by 0 bases, with 13 bases between the two germline ends. The CDR3 is CATNRGNSYEQYF. Written as DNA, the CDR3 is TGTGCCACCAACCGGGGCAACTCCTACGAGCAGTACTTC.

The V and J genes are TRBV27 and TRBJ2-3, with 7 bases aligning to TRBD2. Trimming at V came to 5 bases and at J to 0 bases, leaving 11 bases not matched to a gene. The CDR3 contains 17 residues. Germline CDR1 MNHEY, CDR2 SMNVEV (reference sequence). The CDR3 bases are TGTGCCAGCAGTCCTATGTGGGACTACACTAGCACAGATACGCAGTATTTT. Protein: CASSPMWDYTSTDTQYF.

Here the CDR3 DNA reads TGTGCCAGCAGCCAGTTACTAGCGGGAGCGTCCAAAAACATTCAGTACTTC. Translated: CASSQLLAGASKNIQYF. The J gene is TRBJ2-4, the V gene TRBV3-1 (or the pseudogene TRBV3-2); TRBD2 matches 11 bases. CDR3 length: 17 amino acids. Per the germline V gene, CDR1 is LGHDT and CDR2 is YNNKEL (reference sequence). Unmatched junction bases numbered 6, after V lost 3 bases and J lost 2 bases.

This chain links TRBV3-1 (or the pseudogene TRBV3-2) with TRBJ2-1; 9 nucleotides line up with TRBD2. Trimming at V came to 4 bases and at J to 5 bases, leaving 3 bases not matched to a gene. CDR3 length: 14 residues. Germline CDR1 and CDR2: LGHDT and YNNKEL (reference sequence). CDR3 in amino acids: CASSLAGEHNEQFF. The CDR3 DNA is TGTGCCAGCAGCCTAGCGGGAGAACACAATGAGCAGTTCTTC.

The gene calls are TRBV10-2 and TRBJ1-5, with D unclear. Germline lookup yields CDR1 WSHSY and CDR2 SAAADI. The CDR3 totals 14 residues. The germline V and J ends were trimmed by 3 bases and 2 bases, with 8 bases remaining between them. CDR3 residues: CASSEYGGNQPQHF. The CDR3 coding sequence is TGCGCCAGCAGTGAATATGGGGGCAATCAGCCCCAGCATTTT.

The chain uses TRBV9 and TRBJ2-7; TRBD2 matches at 7 bases. The germline CDR1 and CDR2 sequences are SGDLS and YYNGEE. This CDR3 region has 13 residues. The junction had 3 bases not matched to a gene; V was cut back by 3 bases and J by 3 bases. The CDR3 DNA sequence: TGTGCCAGCAGCGCAGCGGGAAACTACGAGCAGTACTTC. Its translation is CASSAAGNYEQYF.

Written as DNA, the CDR3 is TGCGCCAGCAGCCAAGATTCAGCTGATAACACTGAAGCTTTCTTT. Amino acid sequence: CASSQDSADNTEAFF. This sequence joins TRBV4-3 and TRBJ1-1; D not certain. The CDR3 has 15 residues. The germline gives CDR1 LGHNA, CDR2 YSLEER. Trimming took 0 bases from V and 2 from J, leaving 10 bases between them.

The J gene is TRBJ2-3, the V gene TRBV19; TRBD2 agrees at 9 bases. Germline CDR1 is LNHDA and CDR2 is SQIVND (reference sequence). This CDR3 spans 16 amino acids. Trimming took 5 bases from V and 4 from J; bases not matched to a gene: 10. CDR3 nucleotide sequence: TGTGCCAGTAGTCTTAACCCGGGACTAGCCGCAGATACGCAGTATTTT. Translated, it gives CASSLNPGLAADTQYF.

This clone showed up just a few times. The chain recombines TRBV7-2 with TRBJ2-1, with D possibly being TRBD1 (5 bases). This CDR3 is built from 13 residues. V gave up 1 base and J gave up 9 bases, with 10 bases separating them. CDR1 and CDR2 from the germline V gene are SGHTA and FQGNSA. CDR3 protein: CASSLVTVSEQFF. The CDR3 region has the DNA TGTGCCAGCAGCTTAGTGACAGTTAGTGAGCAGTTCTTC.

The V gene is TRBV19, the J gene TRBJ2-2; D perhaps matches TRBD1 (6 bases). The CDR3 spans 14 residues. The germline CDR1 and CDR2 sequences are LNHDA and SQIVND (reference sequence). Trimming stripped 6 bases from V and 3 bases from J, with 11 bases between. In nucleotides, the CDR3 is TGTGCCAGTAGGGGGTGGACAGACACCGGGGAGCTGTTTTTT. It encodes CASRGWTDTGELFF.

The chain has TRBV25-1 and TRBJ2-2; D is unresolved. Germline loops: CDR1 MGHDK, CDR2 SYGVNS. The CDR3 sequence is 13 residues long. V lost 7 bases and J 6 bases, leaving 12 bases between the germline ends. CDR3 region: CASTLHGAGELFF. CDR3 in DNA: TGTGCCAGCACCCTCCACGGTGCCGGGGAGCTGTTTTTT.

The chain joins TRBV4-2 to TRBJ2-1; 7 nucleotides line up with TRBD2. The CDR3 sequence is 15 residues long. V shed 4 bases and J 1 base; nucleotides not matched to a gene: 4. CDR1 LGHNA and CDR2 YNFKEQ come from the germline V gene. CDR3 protein: CASSRSGVSYNEQFF. CDR3 in DNA: TGTGCCAGCAGCCGCAGCGGGGTTTCCTACAATGAGCAGTTCTTC.

This chain links TRBV24-1 with TRBJ2-4; weak D call: TRBD1 (6 bases). The CDR3 is made up of 13 amino acids. Trimming stripped 5 bases from V and 8 bases from J, with 12 bases between. Germline V CDR1 and CDR2: KGHDR, SFDVKD. The CDR3 sequence: CATSALQGDIQYF. The CDR3 DNA sequence: TGTGCCACCAGTGCCCTACAGGGAGACATTCAGTACTTC.

J is TRBJ2-7 and V is TRBV7-9, with D maybe TRBD2 (6 bases). V was shortened by 5 bases and J by 4 bases, with 15 bases between the two germline ends. Germline loops: CDR1 SEHNR, CDR2 FQNEAQ (reference sequence). CDR3 length: 14 amino acids. The DNA for the CDR3 is TGTGCCAGCAGCCGTCCCCCTAGCGCATACGAGCAGTACTTC. As protein: CASSRPPSAYEQYF.